The clone carrying this TCR beta chain was found a few times. Using its own MiXCR run on the RT-PCR reads, TCRdb lists one record per CDR3 protein. This sample has roughly 200,000 distinct CDR3 sequences; about 37% occur once, and the top ten carry under 14%. The record originates from a study of patients and donors after allogeneic stem cell transplantation. The CDR3 covers 15 residues. Germline CDR1 reads SGHAT; CDR2 reads FQNNGV. Trimming removed 5 bases at V and 6 bases at J, with 14 bases between. The receptor was isolated from a human donor who was either an allogeneic HSCT recipient or a stem cell or donor lymphocyte infusion donor (not recorded which). It is not recorded whose cells these are; they may come from a transplant donor. The chain is built from TRBV11-2 and TRBJ1-6; maybe TRBD1 (5 bases). Sequenced: blood, either unsorted or a sorted T cell fraction (not recorded which). The CDR3 sequence is CASSTSGTGNSPLHF. CDR3 coding DNA: TGTGCCAGCAGCACCTCCGGGACGGGTAATTCACCCCTCCACTTT.